Below, one T cell receptor beta chain is given with its context. The antigen is not known. The authors reverse transcribed all of the isolated RNA, so sequencing captured expressed TCRB transcripts. TCRdb keeps only in-frame clones here, not all; method: immunoSEQ multiplex PCR. The sample contains approximately 170,000 clones, roughly 59% of which appear only once. This sample is part of a study of beta chain features in type 1 diabetes. About the research overall: Across the samples, some 99 million sorted cells were examined in total. Overall study results and limits: Within the patient group, naive, central memory and Treg TCRB repertoires appeared more similar to each other than within healthy donors. Shorter TCRB CDR3s, moderately but significantly so, marked every one of the four CD4+ subsets in Type 1 diabetes patients.

With 2 bases removed from V and 13 bases from J, the gap between germline ends came to 20 bases. This CDR3 is built from 14 residues. Germline V gene lookup returns CDR1 SGHVS and CDR2 FQNEAQ. The V and J genes are TRBV7-8 and TRBJ1-2; D perhaps matches TRBD1 (6 bases). The sample consisted of naive CD4+ T cells from blood. The source of this sequence is a man aged 25 to 40 with type 1 diabetes. CDR3 residues: CASSLTIPGHQFTF. The CDR3 nucleotides read TGTGCCAGCAGCTTAACTATCCCGGGACACCAGTTCACCTTC.